A selection of T cell receptor beta chains follows, all from one sample in a study of T cell changes during pregnancy in multiple sclerosis. Method: immunoSEQ multiplex PCR; TCRdb's copy keeps in-frame clones and lacks some. This table holds about 41,000 clones, more than 90% found once. The starting material was CD8+ T cells from peripheral blood mononuclear cells, obtained in the third trimester of pregnancy. Receptors originate from a female donor with multiple sclerosis, enrolled in a pregnancy study. Each CDR3 is given with its conserved first and last residue. D genes are given only for firm matches. Where a row states a size, it is once, few, many or the class of an expanded clone; other rows omit it.

j_call: TRBJ1-5
clone_size: .
cdr3_length: 15
v_call: TRBV6-1
d_call: .
cdr3_nt: TGTGCCAGCAGTGAAGGGACAATTAGCAATCAGCCCCAGCATTTT
cdr3_aa: CASSEGTISNQPQHF

j_call: TRBJ2-1
clone_size: .
cdr3_length: 15
v_call: TRBV14
d_call: .
cdr3_nt: TGTGCCAGCAGCCAACACGACAGCTCCTACAATGAGCAGTTCTTC
cdr3_aa: CASSQHDSSYNEQFF

j_call: TRBJ1-1
clone_size: few
cdr3_length: 13
v_call: TRBV29-1
d_call: .
cdr3_nt: TGCAGCGTTGAGGGGACACACGGTAGGGCAGCTTTCTTT
cdr3_aa: CSVEGTHGRAAFF

j_call: TRBJ1-2
clone_size: .
cdr3_length: 13
v_call: TRBV5-1
d_call: .
cdr3_nt: TGCGCCAGCAGCACAGACAGCGACTATGGCTACACCTTC
cdr3_aa: CASSTDSDYGYTF

j_call: TRBJ2-7
clone_size: .
cdr3_length: 15
v_call: TRBV27
d_call: TRBD1
cdr3_nt: TGTGCCAGCAGTTTAAAGGGACAGGGAAACTACGAGCAGTACTTC
cdr3_aa: CASSLKGQGNYEQYF

j_call: TRBJ1-4
clone_size: .
cdr3_length: 15
v_call: TRBV18
d_call: .
cdr3_nt: TGTGCCAGCTCACCCCGGGGGGCAACTAATGAAAAACTGTTTTTT
cdr3_aa: CASSPRGATNEKLFF

j_call: TRBJ2-2
clone_size: many
cdr3_length: 14
v_call: TRBV6-4
d_call: .
cdr3_nt: TGTGCCAGCAGTGACTCCGGGACTACCGGGGAGCTGTTTTTT
cdr3_aa: CASSDSGTTGELFF

j_call: TRBJ2-5
clone_size: .
cdr3_length: 16
v_call: TRBV15
d_call: TRBD1
cdr3_nt: TGTGCCACCAGCAGGATACCCACAGGGGGCCTGGAGACCCAGTACTTC
cdr3_aa: CATSRIPTGGLETQYF

j_call: TRBJ2-1
clone_size: medium-sized
cdr3_length: 13
v_call: TRBV27
d_call: .
cdr3_nt: TGTGCCAGCAGCTTCAGCGAGGACAATGAGCAGTTCTTC
cdr3_aa: CASSFSEDNEQFF

j_call: TRBJ1-6
clone_size: .
cdr3_length: 14
v_call: TRBV28
d_call: TRBD1
cdr3_nt: TGTGCCAGCAGCAGGACAGGGGAAAGTTCACCCCTCCACTTT
cdr3_aa: CASSRTGESSPLHF

j_call: TRBJ1-1
clone_size: once
cdr3_length: 14
v_call: TRBV19
d_call: .
cdr3_nt: TGTGCCAGTAGTACAACCAGGGTTAGCACTGAAGCTTTCTTT
cdr3_aa: CASSTTRVSTEAFF

j_call: TRBJ2-1
clone_size: .
cdr3_length: 16
v_call: TRBV27
d_call: TRBD2
cdr3_nt: TGTGCCAGCAGTTGGGGTCGAGGGACTACCTACAATGAGCAGTTCTTC
cdr3_aa: CASSWGRGTTYNEQFF

j_call: TRBJ1-2
clone_size: .
cdr3_length: 14
v_call: TRBV11-1
d_call: .
cdr3_nt: TGTGCCAGCAGCCCCGAGGCTGGGAACTATGGCTACACCTTC
cdr3_aa: CASSPEAGNYGYTF

j_call: TRBJ2-7
clone_size: .
cdr3_length: 14
v_call: TRBV27
d_call: .
cdr3_nt: TGTGCCAGCAGATTGGACTGGAACGAGGACGAGCAGTACTTC
cdr3_aa: CASRLDWNEDEQYF

j_call: TRBJ2-7
clone_size: .
cdr3_length: 11
v_call: TRBV5-1
d_call: .
cdr3_nt: TGCGCCAGCAGTTCGACAGGAGAGCAGTACTTC
cdr3_aa: CASSSTGEQYF

j_call: TRBJ1-4
clone_size: .
cdr3_length: 15
v_call: TRBV6-6
d_call: TRBD1
cdr3_nt: TGTGCCAGCAAAGGGCCCCGGACAGGGGATGAAAAACTGTTTTTT
cdr3_aa: CASKGPRTGDEKLFF

j_call: TRBJ2-1
clone_size: once
cdr3_length: 14
v_call: TRBV27
d_call: .
cdr3_nt: TGTGCCAGCAGTTTGGCGGGGCCCCACGGCGAGCAGTTCTTC
cdr3_aa: CASSLAGPHGEQFF

j_call: TRBJ1-6
clone_size: .
cdr3_length: 16
v_call: TRBV4-2
d_call: .
cdr3_nt: TGTGCCAGCAGCCAAGACACCAGCTCCTATAATTCACCCCTCCACTTT
cdr3_aa: CASSQDTSSYNSPLHF

j_call: TRBJ1-1
clone_size: .
cdr3_length: 14
v_call: TRBV14
d_call: .
cdr3_nt: TGTGCCAGCAGCCGAGAACAGGGAAGTACTGAAGCTTTCTTT
cdr3_aa: CASSREQGSTEAFF

j_call: TRBJ1-1
clone_size: .
cdr3_length: 12
v_call: TRBV2
d_call: .
cdr3_nt: TGTGCCAGCAGTGAAGGAGACACTGAAGCTTTCTTT
cdr3_aa: CASSEGDTEAFF

j_call: TRBJ2-7
clone_size: once
cdr3_length: 14
v_call: TRBV11-3
d_call: TRBD2
cdr3_nt: TGTGCCAGCAGCTATAGCGGGGGGGCCTACGAGCAGTACTTC
cdr3_aa: CASSYSGGAYEQYF

j_call: TRBJ2-3
clone_size: few
cdr3_length: 15
v_call: TRBV7-3
d_call: TRBD2
cdr3_nt: TGTGCCAGCAGCTTATGGGGACTAGGCACAGATACGCAGTATTTT
cdr3_aa: CASSLWGLGTDTQYF

j_call: TRBJ1-1
clone_size: .
cdr3_length: 12
v_call: TRBV6-5
d_call: .
cdr3_nt: TGTGCCAGCGCTTTAGACGGGGTTGAAGCTTTCTTT
cdr3_aa: CASALDGVEAFF

j_call: TRBJ1-3
clone_size: .
cdr3_length: 15
v_call: TRBV9
d_call: TRBD1
cdr3_nt: TGTGCCAGCAGCGTAGACAGGGGTTCGGGAAACACCATATATTTT
cdr3_aa: CASSVDRGSGNTIYF

j_call: TRBJ2-3
clone_size: .
cdr3_length: 15
v_call: TRBV13
d_call: .
cdr3_nt: TGTGCCAGCAGCCCCGGGCAGGGTAGCACAGATACGCAGTATTTT
cdr3_aa: CASSPGQGSTDTQYF

j_call: TRBJ2-7
clone_size: .
cdr3_length: 14
v_call: TRBV28
d_call: .
cdr3_nt: TGTGCCAGCAGTCCCGGACTCGACGTAGGGGAGCAGTACTTC
cdr3_aa: CASSPGLDVGEQYF

j_call: TRBJ2-1
clone_size: .
cdr3_length: 15
v_call: TRBV7-3
d_call: .
cdr3_nt: TGTGCCAGCAGCCCCGGGAAGGGAGCGGTCAATGAGCAGTTCTTC
cdr3_aa: CASSPGKGAVNEQFF

j_call: TRBJ2-2
clone_size: .
cdr3_length: 15
v_call: TRBV14
d_call: .
cdr3_nt: TGTGCCAGCAGCCAATCGGCGGGGAACACCGGGGAGCTGTTTTTT
cdr3_aa: CASSQSAGNTGELFF

j_call: TRBJ2-7
clone_size: .
cdr3_length: 13
v_call: TRBV6-1
d_call: TRBD1
cdr3_nt: TGTGCCAGCAGTGGGACAGGATTCTACGAGCAGTACTTC
cdr3_aa: CASSGTGFYEQYF

j_call: TRBJ1-1
clone_size: .
cdr3_length: 13
v_call: TRBV30
d_call: .
cdr3_nt: TGTGCCTGGAGTGTTCGGGGGGCCACTGAAGCTTTCTTT
cdr3_aa: CAWSVRGATEAFF

j_call: TRBJ1-4
clone_size: .
cdr3_length: 11
v_call: TRBV7-9
d_call: .
cdr3_nt: TGTGCCAGCAGCGGCAATGAAAAACTGTTTTTT
cdr3_aa: CASSGNEKLFF

j_call: TRBJ2-7
clone_size: .
cdr3_length: 14
v_call: TRBV27
d_call: TRBD1
cdr3_nt: TGTGCCAGCAGTTTATCCGGACAGGGGCGCGAGCAGTACTTC
cdr3_aa: CASSLSGQGREQYF

j_call: TRBJ2-7
clone_size: .
cdr3_length: 16
v_call: TRBV11-2
d_call: TRBD2
cdr3_nt: TGTGCCAGCAGCTTATTCGGATCGCTAGCGGCTTACGAGCAGTACTTC
cdr3_aa: CASSLFGSLAAYEQYF

j_call: TRBJ2-7
clone_size: .
cdr3_length: 15
v_call: TRBV13
d_call: TRBD2
cdr3_nt: TGTGCCAGCAGCCCTGGACTAGCGGGAGTTTATGAGCAGTACTTC
cdr3_aa: CASSPGLAGVYEQYF

j_call: TRBJ2-7
clone_size: .
cdr3_length: 13
v_call: TRBV30
d_call: .
cdr3_nt: TGTGCCTGGAGTCAAGGGGGTGGCTACGAGCAGTACTTC
cdr3_aa: CAWSQGGGYEQYF

j_call: TRBJ1-1
clone_size: .
cdr3_length: 14
v_call: TRBV7-2
d_call: .
cdr3_nt: TGTGCCAGCAGCTTGACAAGGCCGAACACTGAAGCTTTCTTT
cdr3_aa: CASSLTRPNTEAFF

j_call: TRBJ1-2
clone_size: .
cdr3_length: 14
v_call: TRBV27
d_call: .
cdr3_nt: TGTGCCAGCATCCCCGGGCATCAGGCGGGAGGCTACACCTTC
cdr3_aa: CASIPGHQAGGYTF

j_call: TRBJ1-4
clone_size: .
cdr3_length: 15
v_call: TRBV6-5
d_call: TRBD1
cdr3_nt: TGTGCCAGCAGTTATGGGACAGGGAGAGAAGAAAAACTGTTTTTT
cdr3_aa: CASSYGTGREEKLFF

j_call: TRBJ2-5
clone_size: .
cdr3_length: 15
v_call: TRBV5-1
d_call: TRBD1
cdr3_nt: TGCGCCAGCAGCTTGGCCAGGGGGCGACAAGAGACCCAGTACTTC
cdr3_aa: CASSLARGRQETQYF

j_call: TRBJ1-2
clone_size: .
cdr3_length: 13
v_call: TRBV10-3
d_call: TRBD1
cdr3_nt: TGTGCCATCAGTGTACAGGGGTACTATGGCTACACCTTC
cdr3_aa: CAISVQGYYGYTF

j_call: TRBJ2-2
clone_size: .
cdr3_length: 16
v_call: TRBV5-4
d_call: TRBD1
cdr3_nt: TGTGCCAGCAGCTTGTGGGGGACAGGGATTACCGGGGAGCTGTTTTTT
cdr3_aa: CASSLWGTGITGELFF

j_call: TRBJ2-7
clone_size: .
cdr3_length: 13
v_call: TRBV11-3
d_call: .
cdr3_nt: TGTGCCAGCAGCTTAGGGGAGACCTACGAGCAGTACTTC
cdr3_aa: CASSLGETYEQYF

j_call: TRBJ1-1
clone_size: .
cdr3_length: 14
v_call: TRBV6-5
d_call: TRBD1
cdr3_nt: TGTGCCAGCAGTTACTCGCAGGGGGGATATCAAGCTTTCTTT
cdr3_aa: CASSYSQGGYQAFF

j_call: TRBJ2-7
clone_size: .
cdr3_length: 16
v_call: TRBV7-9
d_call: TRBD2
cdr3_nt: TGTGCCAGCAGCTCAAATAGCGGGAGGGCCCGAGACGAGCAGTACTTC
cdr3_aa: CASSSNSGRARDEQYF

j_call: TRBJ1-3
clone_size: .
cdr3_length: 17
v_call: TRBV14
d_call: .
cdr3_nt: TGTGCCAGCAGCCCGGGGAATGAAGCGTACTCTGGAAACACCATATATTTT
cdr3_aa: CASSPGNEAYSGNTIYF

j_call: TRBJ2-7
clone_size: .
cdr3_length: 14
v_call: TRBV7-2
d_call: .
cdr3_nt: TGTGCCAGCAGTGAGGGGACATATTCCTACGAGCAGTACTTC
cdr3_aa: CASSEGTYSYEQYF

j_call: TRBJ2-7
clone_size: .
cdr3_length: 14
v_call: TRBV5-6
d_call: TRBD1
cdr3_nt: TGTGCCAGCAGCTTCATCAGGGGGTATGGCGAGCAGTACTTC
cdr3_aa: CASSFIRGYGEQYF

j_call: TRBJ1-5
clone_size: .
cdr3_length: 16
v_call: TRBV4-1
d_call: TRBD1
cdr3_nt: TGCGCCAGCAGCCAGATGGGACAGGCGAGCAATCAGCCCCAGCATTTT
cdr3_aa: CASSQMGQASNQPQHF

j_call: TRBJ1-2
clone_size: .
cdr3_length: 13
v_call: TRBV29-1
d_call: TRBD1
cdr3_nt: TGCAGCGTTGTACGACAGGGAGGCCGTGGCTACACCTTC
cdr3_aa: CSVVRQGGRGYTF

j_call: TRBJ2-7
clone_size: .
cdr3_length: 16
v_call: TRBV4-1
d_call: .
cdr3_nt: TGCGCCAGCAGCCAAGTGTCTTTCGACAGCGCCTACGAGCAGTACTTC
cdr3_aa: CASSQVSFDSAYEQYF

j_call: TRBJ2-1
clone_size: .
cdr3_length: 13
v_call: TRBV27
d_call: .
cdr3_nt: TGTGCCAGCAGGTCCGCGGGGTACAATGAGCAGTTCTTC
cdr3_aa: CASRSAGYNEQFF

j_call: TRBJ1-1
clone_size: .
cdr3_length: 15
v_call: TRBV6-5
d_call: .
cdr3_nt: TGTGCCAGCAGTTACGCGGAAGGGGGTCTCACTGAAGCTTTCTTT
cdr3_aa: CASSYAEGGLTEAFF

j_call: TRBJ1-2
clone_size: once
cdr3_length: 13
v_call: TRBV11-3
d_call: .
cdr3_nt: TGTGCCAGCAGCTTAGGTGGGCTTTATGGCTACACCTTC
cdr3_aa: CASSLGGLYGYTF

j_call: TRBJ2-7
clone_size: .
cdr3_length: 14
v_call: TRBV2
d_call: .
cdr3_nt: TGTGCCAGCAGTGGCGGAGGGGAGGACTACGAGCAGTACTTC
cdr3_aa: CASSGGGEDYEQYF

j_call: TRBJ1-2
clone_size: .
cdr3_length: 12
v_call: TRBV5-5
d_call: TRBD1
cdr3_nt: TGTGCCAGCAGCACTGGACAGGGCCGCTACACCTTC
cdr3_aa: CASSTGQGRYTF

j_call: TRBJ2-1
clone_size: once
cdr3_length: 17
v_call: TRBV27
d_call: .
cdr3_nt: TGTGCCAGCAGTTTACAGGGAACAGTTGCTTACTACAATGAGCAGTTCTTC
cdr3_aa: CASSLQGTVAYYNEQFF

j_call: TRBJ2-7
clone_size: .
cdr3_length: 14
v_call: TRBV7-9
d_call: .
cdr3_nt: TGTGCCAGCAGCTTCGGGACTCCCCCCTACGAGCAGTACTTC
cdr3_aa: CASSFGTPPYEQYF

j_call: TRBJ2-7
clone_size: once
cdr3_length: 11
v_call: TRBV5-1
d_call: .
cdr3_nt: TGCGCCAGCGGATTTGGGCTTGAGCAGTACTTC
cdr3_aa: CASGFGLEQYF

j_call: TRBJ2-5
clone_size: .
cdr3_length: 15
v_call: TRBV27
d_call: TRBD2
cdr3_nt: TGTGCCAGCAGTTTAGCGAGCGGGGGACAAGAGACCCAGTACTTC
cdr3_aa: CASSLASGGQETQYF